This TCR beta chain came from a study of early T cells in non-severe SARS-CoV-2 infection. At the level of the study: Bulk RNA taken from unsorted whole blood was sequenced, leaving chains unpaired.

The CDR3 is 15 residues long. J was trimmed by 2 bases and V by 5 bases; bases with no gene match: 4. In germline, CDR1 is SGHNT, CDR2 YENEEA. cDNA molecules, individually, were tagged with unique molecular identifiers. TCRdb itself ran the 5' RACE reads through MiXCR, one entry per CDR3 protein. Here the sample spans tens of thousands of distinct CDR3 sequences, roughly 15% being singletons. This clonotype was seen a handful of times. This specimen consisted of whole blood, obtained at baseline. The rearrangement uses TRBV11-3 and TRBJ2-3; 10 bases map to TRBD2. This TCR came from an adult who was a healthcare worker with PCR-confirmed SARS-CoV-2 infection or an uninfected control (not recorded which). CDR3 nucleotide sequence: TGTGCCAGCAGCGCCACTAGCGGGACCACAGATACGCAGTATTTT. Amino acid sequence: CASSATSGTTDTQYF.